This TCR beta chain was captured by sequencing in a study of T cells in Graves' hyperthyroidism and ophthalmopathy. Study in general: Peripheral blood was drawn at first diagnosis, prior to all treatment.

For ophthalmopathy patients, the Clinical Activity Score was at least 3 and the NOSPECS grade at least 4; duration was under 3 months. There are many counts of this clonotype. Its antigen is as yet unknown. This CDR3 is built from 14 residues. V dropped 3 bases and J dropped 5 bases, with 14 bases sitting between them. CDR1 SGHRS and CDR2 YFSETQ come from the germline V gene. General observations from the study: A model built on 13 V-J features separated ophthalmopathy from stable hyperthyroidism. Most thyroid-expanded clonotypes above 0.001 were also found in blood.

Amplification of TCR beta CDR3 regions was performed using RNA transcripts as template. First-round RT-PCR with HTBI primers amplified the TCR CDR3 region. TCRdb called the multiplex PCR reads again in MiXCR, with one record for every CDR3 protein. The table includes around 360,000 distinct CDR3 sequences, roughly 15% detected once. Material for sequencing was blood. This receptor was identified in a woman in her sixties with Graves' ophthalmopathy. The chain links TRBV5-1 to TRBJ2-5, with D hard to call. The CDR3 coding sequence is TGCGCCAGCAGCTCAGCTGTACAACCTGAGACCCAGTACTTC. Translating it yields CASSSAVQPETQYF.